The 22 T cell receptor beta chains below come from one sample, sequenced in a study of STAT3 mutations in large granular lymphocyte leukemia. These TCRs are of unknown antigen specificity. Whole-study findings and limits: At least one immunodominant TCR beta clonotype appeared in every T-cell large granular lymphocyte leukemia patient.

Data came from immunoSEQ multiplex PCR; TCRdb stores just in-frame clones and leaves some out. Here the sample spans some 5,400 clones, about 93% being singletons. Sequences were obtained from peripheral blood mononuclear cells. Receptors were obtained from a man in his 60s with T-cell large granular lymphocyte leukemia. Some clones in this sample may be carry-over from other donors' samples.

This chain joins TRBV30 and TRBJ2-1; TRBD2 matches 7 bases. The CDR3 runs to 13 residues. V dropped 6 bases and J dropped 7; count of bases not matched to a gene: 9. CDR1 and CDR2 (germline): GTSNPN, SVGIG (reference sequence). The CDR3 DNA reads TGTGCCTGCGGGCCCAGCGGGACTAATGAGCAGTTCTTC. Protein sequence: CACGPSGTNEQFF.

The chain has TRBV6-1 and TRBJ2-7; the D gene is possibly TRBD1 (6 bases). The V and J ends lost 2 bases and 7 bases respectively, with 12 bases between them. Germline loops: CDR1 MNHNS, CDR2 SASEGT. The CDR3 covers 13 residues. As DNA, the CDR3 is TGTGCCAGCAGTGAATTGGGGGCGCGGGAGCAGTACTTC. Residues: CASSELGAREQYF.

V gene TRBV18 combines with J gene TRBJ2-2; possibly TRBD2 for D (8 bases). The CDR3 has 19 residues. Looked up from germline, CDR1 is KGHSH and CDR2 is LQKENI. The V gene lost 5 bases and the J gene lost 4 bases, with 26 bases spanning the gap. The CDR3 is CASSSQGVSGASSTGELFF. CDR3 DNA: TGTGCCAGCTCATCTCAGGGGGTTAGCGGGGCCTCGAGCACCGGGGAGCTGTTTTTT. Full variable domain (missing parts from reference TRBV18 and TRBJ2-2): NAGVMQNPRHLVRRRGQEARLRCSPMKGHSHVYWYRQLPEEGLKFMVYLQKENIIDESGMPKERFSAEFPKEGPSILRIQQVVRGDSAAYFCASSSQGVSGASSTGELFFGEGSRLTVL.

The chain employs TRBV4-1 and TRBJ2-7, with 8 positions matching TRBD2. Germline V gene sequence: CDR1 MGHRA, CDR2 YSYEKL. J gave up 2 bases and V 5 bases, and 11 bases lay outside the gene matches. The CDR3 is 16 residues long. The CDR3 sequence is CASSAPREGTAYEQYF. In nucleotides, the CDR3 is TGCGCCAGCAGCGCTCCCCGGGAGGGGACGGCCTACGAGCAGTACTTC.

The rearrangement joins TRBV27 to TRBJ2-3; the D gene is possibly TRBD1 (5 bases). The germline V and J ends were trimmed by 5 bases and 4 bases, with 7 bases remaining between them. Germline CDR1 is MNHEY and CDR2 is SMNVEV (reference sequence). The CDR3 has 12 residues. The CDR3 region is CASSPGSDTQYF. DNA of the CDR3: TGTGCCAGCAGTCCAGGGTCAGATACGCAGTATTTT.

CDR3 nucleotides: TGTGCCAGCAGCTCCCGGGACATCCGATCCTACGAGCAGTACTTC. It is translated as CASSSRDIRSYEQYF. The chain is built from TRBV2 and TRBJ2-7; possibly TRBD1 for D (6 bases). V shed 6 bases and J shed 1 base, with 16 bases lying between them. The CDR3 totals 15 residues. Per germline, CDR1 SNHLY and CDR2 FYNNEI. The whole variable domain, remainder taken from reference TRBV2 and TRBJ2-7, is EPEVTQTPSHQVTQMGQEVILRCVPISNHLYFYWYRQILGQKVEFLVSFYNNEISEKSEIFDDQFSVERPDGSNFTLKIRSTKLEDSAMYFCASSSRDIRSYEQYFGPGTRLTVT.

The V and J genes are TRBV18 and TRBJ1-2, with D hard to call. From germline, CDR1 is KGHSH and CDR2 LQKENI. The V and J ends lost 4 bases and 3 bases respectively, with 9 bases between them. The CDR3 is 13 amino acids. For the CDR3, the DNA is TGTGCCAGCTCACGGGCGGGAGACTATGGCTACACCTTC. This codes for CASSRAGDYGYTF.

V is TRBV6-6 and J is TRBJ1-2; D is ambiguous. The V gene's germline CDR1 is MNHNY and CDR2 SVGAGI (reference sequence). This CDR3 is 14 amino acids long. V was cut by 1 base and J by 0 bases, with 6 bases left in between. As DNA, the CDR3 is TGTGCCAGCAGTTACTACGGGACTAACTATGGCTACACCTTC. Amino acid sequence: CASSYYGTNYGYTF.

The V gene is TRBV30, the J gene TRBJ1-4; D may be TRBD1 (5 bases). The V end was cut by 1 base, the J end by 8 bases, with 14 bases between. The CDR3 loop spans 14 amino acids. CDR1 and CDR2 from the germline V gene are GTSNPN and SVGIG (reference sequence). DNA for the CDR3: TGTGCCTGGAGTGACCGACAGTATGAGGAAAAACTGTTTTTT. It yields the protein CAWSDRQYEEKLFF.

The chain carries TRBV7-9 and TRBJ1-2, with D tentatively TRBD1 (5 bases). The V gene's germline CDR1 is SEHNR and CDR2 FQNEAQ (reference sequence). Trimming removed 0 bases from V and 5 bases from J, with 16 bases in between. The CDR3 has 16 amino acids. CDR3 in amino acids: CASSLAATEDRYGYTF. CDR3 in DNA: TGTGCCAGCAGCTTAGCCGCGACAGAAGATCGGTATGGCTACACCTTC.

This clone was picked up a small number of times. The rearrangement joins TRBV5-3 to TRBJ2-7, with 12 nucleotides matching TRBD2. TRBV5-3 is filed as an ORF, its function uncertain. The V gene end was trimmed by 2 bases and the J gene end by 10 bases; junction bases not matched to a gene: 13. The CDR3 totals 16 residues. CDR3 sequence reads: CARSLGLAGLICEQYF. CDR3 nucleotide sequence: TGTGCCAGAAGCTTAGGACTAGCGGGATTAATTTGCGAACAGTACTTC.

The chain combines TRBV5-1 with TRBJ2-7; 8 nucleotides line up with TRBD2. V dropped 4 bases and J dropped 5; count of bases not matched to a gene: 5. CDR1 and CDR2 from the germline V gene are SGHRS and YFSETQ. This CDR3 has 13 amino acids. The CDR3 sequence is CASSRELADEQYF. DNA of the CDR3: TGCGCCAGCAGCCGAGAACTAGCGGACGAGCAGTACTTC.

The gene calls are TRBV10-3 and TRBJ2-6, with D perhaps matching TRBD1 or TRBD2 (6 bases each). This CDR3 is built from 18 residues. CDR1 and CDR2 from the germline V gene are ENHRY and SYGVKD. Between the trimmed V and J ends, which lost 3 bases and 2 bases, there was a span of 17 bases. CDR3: CAISDRDTGLPGANVLTF. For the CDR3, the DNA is TGTGCCATCAGTGACAGGGACACGGGACTTCCTGGGGCCAACGTCCTGACTTTC.

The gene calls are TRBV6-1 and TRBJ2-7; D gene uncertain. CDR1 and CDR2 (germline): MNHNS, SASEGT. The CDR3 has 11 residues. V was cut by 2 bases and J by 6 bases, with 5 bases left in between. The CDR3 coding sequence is TGTGCCAGCAGTGAACATAGCGAGCAGTACTTC. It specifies CASSEHSEQYF.

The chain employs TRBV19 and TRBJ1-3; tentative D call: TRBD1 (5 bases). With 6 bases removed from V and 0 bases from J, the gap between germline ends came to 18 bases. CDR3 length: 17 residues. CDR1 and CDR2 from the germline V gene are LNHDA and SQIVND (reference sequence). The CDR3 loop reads CASRPGRGLTSGNTIYF. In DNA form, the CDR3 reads TGTGCCAGTAGGCCAGGGAGAGGCCTAACCTCTGGAAACACCATATATTTT.

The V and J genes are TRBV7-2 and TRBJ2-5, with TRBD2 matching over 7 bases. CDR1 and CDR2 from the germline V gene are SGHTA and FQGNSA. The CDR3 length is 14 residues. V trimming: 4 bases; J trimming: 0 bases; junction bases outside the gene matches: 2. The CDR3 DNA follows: TGTGCCAGCAGCTCCGGGGGGTACCAAGAGACCCAGTACTTC. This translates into CASSSGGYQETQYF.

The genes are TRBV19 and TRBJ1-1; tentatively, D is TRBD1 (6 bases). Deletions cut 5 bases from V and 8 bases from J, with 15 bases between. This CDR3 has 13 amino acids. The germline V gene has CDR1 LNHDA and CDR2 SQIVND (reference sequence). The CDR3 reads CASSPRGAPEAFF. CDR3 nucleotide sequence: TGTGCCAGTAGTCCTAGGGGGGCCCCGGAAGCTTTCTTT.

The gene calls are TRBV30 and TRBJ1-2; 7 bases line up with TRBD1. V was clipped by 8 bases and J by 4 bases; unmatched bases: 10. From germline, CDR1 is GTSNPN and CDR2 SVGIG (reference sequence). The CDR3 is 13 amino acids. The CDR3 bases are TGTGCCGGGCAAACAGGGGAGCGCTATGGCTACACCTTC. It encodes CAGQTGERYGYTF.

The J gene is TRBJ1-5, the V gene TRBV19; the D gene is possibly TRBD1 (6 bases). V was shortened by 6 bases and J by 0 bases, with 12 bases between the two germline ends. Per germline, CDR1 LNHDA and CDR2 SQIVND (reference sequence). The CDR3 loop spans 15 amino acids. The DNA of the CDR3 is TGTGCCAGTAGAGTAGGGGGATATAGCAATCAGCCCCAGCATTTT. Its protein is CASRVGGYSNQPQHF.

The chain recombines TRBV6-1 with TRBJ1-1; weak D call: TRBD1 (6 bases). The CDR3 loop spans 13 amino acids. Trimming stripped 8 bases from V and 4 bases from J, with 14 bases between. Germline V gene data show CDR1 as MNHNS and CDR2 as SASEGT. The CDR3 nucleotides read TGTGCCAGCCGACGGACAGCGAGCACTGAAGCTTTCTTT. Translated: CASRRTASTEAFF.

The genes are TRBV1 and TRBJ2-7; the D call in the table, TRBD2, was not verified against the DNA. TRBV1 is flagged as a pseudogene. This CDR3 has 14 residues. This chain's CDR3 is CTSSLEAPSYEQYF. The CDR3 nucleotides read TGCACCAGCAGCTTAGAGGCCCCCTCCTACGAGCAGTACTTC.

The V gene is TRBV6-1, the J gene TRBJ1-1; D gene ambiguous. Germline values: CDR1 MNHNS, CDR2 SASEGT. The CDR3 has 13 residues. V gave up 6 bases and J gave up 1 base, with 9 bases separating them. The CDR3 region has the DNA TGTGCCAGCAGCCGGGCAGGGAACACTGAAGCTTTCTTT. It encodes CASSRAGNTEAFF.